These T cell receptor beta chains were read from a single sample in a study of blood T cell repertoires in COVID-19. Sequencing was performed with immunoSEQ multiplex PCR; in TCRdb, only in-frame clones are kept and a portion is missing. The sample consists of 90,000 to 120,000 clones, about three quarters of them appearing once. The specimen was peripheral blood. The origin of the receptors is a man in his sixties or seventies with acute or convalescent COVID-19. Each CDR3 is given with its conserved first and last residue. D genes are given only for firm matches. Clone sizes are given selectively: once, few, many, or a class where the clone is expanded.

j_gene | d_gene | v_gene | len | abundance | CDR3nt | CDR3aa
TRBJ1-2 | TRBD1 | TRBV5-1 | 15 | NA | TGCGCCAGCAGCCCGGGCAGGGGGATATTTGATGGCTACACCTTC | CASSPGRGIFDGYTF
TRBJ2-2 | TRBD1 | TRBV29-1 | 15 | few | TGCAGCGTTCGGGACAGTCTTCAGGGGACCGGGGAGCTGTTTTTT | CSVRDSLQGTGELFF
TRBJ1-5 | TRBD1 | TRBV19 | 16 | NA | TGTGCCAGTAGTACGGGACAGTTTTCGGGGACAACCGCCCAGCATTTT | CASSTGQFSGTTAQHF
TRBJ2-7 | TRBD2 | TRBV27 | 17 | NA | TGTGCCAGCAGTTTCGGTTATGGTAGCGGGGGAAAATACGAGCAGTACTTC | CASSFGYGSGGKYEQYF
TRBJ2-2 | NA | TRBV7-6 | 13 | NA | TGTGCCAGCAGCTTAGTGGGGAGAGGGGAGCTGTTTTTT | CASSLVGRGELFF
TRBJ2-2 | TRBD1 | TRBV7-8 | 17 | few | TGTGCCAGCAGCTTAGTCCGGACAGGGACGAACACCGGGGAGCTGTTTTTT | CASSLVRTGTNTGELFF
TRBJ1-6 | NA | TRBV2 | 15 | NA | TGTGCCAGCATCCCCGCAGTCTCATATAATTCACCCCTCCACTTT | CASIPAVSYNSPLHF
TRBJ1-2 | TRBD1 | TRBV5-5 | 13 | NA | TGTGCCAGCAGCTTGGACAGGGGGTATGGCTACACCTTC | CASSLDRGYGYTF
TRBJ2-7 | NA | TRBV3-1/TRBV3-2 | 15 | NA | TGTGCCAGCAGCCCTTTCTGGGGGCTCTCCTACGAGCAGTACTTC | CASSPFWGLSYEQYF
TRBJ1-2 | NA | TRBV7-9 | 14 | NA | TGTGCCAGCAGCCAGGCCGTAGCTAACTATGGCTACACCTTC | CASSQAVANYGYTF
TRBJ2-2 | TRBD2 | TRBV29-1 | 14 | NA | TGCAGCGTTGGGAGCGGGGGGGCGGTCGGGGAGCTGTTTTTT | CSVGSGGAVGELFF
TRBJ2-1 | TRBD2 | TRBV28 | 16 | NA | TGTGCCAGCAGTTTATCTAGCGGGGGGGCCCCGGCTGAGCAGTTCTTC | CASSLSSGGAPAEQFF
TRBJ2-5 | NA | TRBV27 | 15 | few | TGTGCCAGCAGTTTAGGGCTGAACTTTGAGGAGACCCAGTACTTC | CASSLGLNFEETQYF
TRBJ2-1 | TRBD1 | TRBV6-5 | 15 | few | TGTGCCAGCAGTACTTCCGGGACAGGGTCCCGTGAGCAGTTCTTC | CASSTSGTGSREQFF
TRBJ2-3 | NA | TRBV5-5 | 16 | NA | TGTGCCAGCAGCTTGGGTCTCCAGGGCCCCACAGATACGCAGTATTTT | CASSLGLQGPTDTQYF